Listed below are T cell receptor beta chains from one sample, sequenced in a study of response to subunit inactivated influenza vaccine. TCRdb re-called the RT-PCR reads through MiXCR, storing one row per CDR3 protein. The sample carries 500,000 to 600,000 distinct CDR3 sequences, 11% to 15% recorded once. The sequencing here drew on PBMCs from blood, taken approximately 12 days after vaccination. The source of these receptors is a man in his forties or fifties who received an inactivated influenza vaccine. CDR3s include the opening cysteine and the closing phenylalanine or tryptophan. The order of the fields is CDR3 protein, CDR3 DNA, V gene, J gene, CDR3 length, D gene, clone size. A D gene is named only where the DNA matches it firmly. Expanded clones are given a class, and other clones once, few, many or no size at all.

cdr3_aa: CASSVWENNEQFF
cdr3_nt: TGTGCCAGCAGCGTTTGGGAGAACAATGAGCAGTTCTTC
v_call: TRBV9
j_call: TRBJ2-1
cdr3_length: 13
d_call: .
clone_size: few

cdr3_aa: CASTRSGGPNYEQYF
cdr3_nt: TGTGCCAGCACCCGCAGCGGGGGACCCAATTACGAGCAGTACTTC
v_call: TRBV6-9
j_call: TRBJ2-7
cdr3_length: 15
d_call: TRBD2
clone_size: .

cdr3_aa: CASSLRSGGSYEQYF
cdr3_nt: TGTGCCAGCAGCTTACGAAGCGGGGGGTCGTACGAGCAGTACTTC
v_call: TRBV7-2
j_call: TRBJ2-7
cdr3_length: 15
d_call: TRBD2
clone_size: .

cdr3_aa: CASSYGTSSTDTQYF
cdr3_nt: TGTGCCAGCAGTTACGGGACTAGCAGCACAGATACGCAGTATTTT
v_call: TRBV6-2/TRBV6-3
j_call: TRBJ2-3
cdr3_length: 15
d_call: TRBD2
clone_size: many

cdr3_aa: CASSSGPGRKAGVNEQFF
cdr3_nt: TGTGCCAGCAGCTCGGGCCCCGGGAGGAAGGCCGGGGTCAATGAGCAGTTCTTC
v_call: TRBV11-1
j_call: TRBJ2-1
cdr3_length: 18
d_call: TRBD2
clone_size: .

cdr3_aa: CASSLLLTDRSYEQYF
cdr3_nt: TGCGCCAGCAGCTTGCTCCTGACAGACCGATCCTACGAGCAGTACTTC
v_call: TRBV5-1
j_call: TRBJ2-7
cdr3_length: 16
d_call: .
clone_size: few

cdr3_aa: CASSPGQGAINEQFF
cdr3_nt: TGTGCCAGCAGCCCGGGACAGGGGGCAATAAATGAGCAGTTCTTC
v_call: TRBV7-2
j_call: TRBJ2-1
cdr3_length: 15
d_call: TRBD1
clone_size: few

cdr3_aa: CSVGGGFEKLFF
cdr3_nt: TGCAGCGTTGGAGGGGGTTTTGAAAAACTGTTTTTT
v_call: TRBV29-1
j_call: TRBJ1-4
cdr3_length: 12
d_call: .
clone_size: once

cdr3_aa: CASSFVGPREDTQYF
cdr3_nt: TGTGCCAGCAGCTTTGTGGGGCCTAGGGAAGATACGCAGTATTTT
v_call: TRBV11-2
j_call: TRBJ2-3
cdr3_length: 15
d_call: .
clone_size: .

cdr3_aa: CASSRERVNQPQHF
cdr3_nt: TGTGCCAGCAGCAGGGAACGTGTCAATCAGCCCCAGCATTTT
v_call: TRBV28
j_call: TRBJ1-5
cdr3_length: 14
d_call: .
clone_size: few

cdr3_aa: CASSPVGDRTDTQYF
cdr3_nt: TGCGCCAGCAGCCCGGTGGGGGATAGAACAGATACGCAGTATTTT
v_call: TRBV5-1
j_call: TRBJ2-3
cdr3_length: 15
d_call: .
clone_size: many

cdr3_aa: CASSYDRTGELFF
cdr3_nt: TGTGCCAGCAGCTATGATCGCACCGGGGAGCTGTTTTTT
v_call: TRBV7-9
j_call: TRBJ2-2
cdr3_length: 13
d_call: .
clone_size: .

cdr3_aa: CAISRGSSTDTQYF
cdr3_nt: TGTGCCATCAGTCGGGGGAGTAGCACAGATACGCAGTATTTT
v_call: TRBV10-3
j_call: TRBJ2-3
cdr3_length: 14
d_call: .
clone_size: .

cdr3_aa: CASREPGQGLLEQYF
cdr3_nt: TGTGCCAGCAGAGAGCCGGGACAAGGTCTTCTCGAGCAGTACTTC
v_call: TRBV6-2/TRBV6-3
j_call: TRBJ2-7
cdr3_length: 15
d_call: .
clone_size: many

cdr3_aa: CASSTSRETQYF
cdr3_nt: TGTGCCAGCAGCACGTCGCGCGAGACCCAGTACTTC
v_call: TRBV11-2
j_call: TRBJ2-5
cdr3_length: 12
d_call: .
clone_size: .

cdr3_aa: CASRKTGVNEQFF
cdr3_nt: TGTGCCAGCAGAAAGACAGGGGTCAATGAGCAGTTCTTC
v_call: TRBV6-2/TRBV6-3
j_call: TRBJ2-1
cdr3_length: 13
d_call: TRBD1
clone_size: few

cdr3_aa: CASTRTSGGDGEQFF
cdr3_nt: TGCGCCAGCACTCGGACTAGCGGGGGGGATGGTGAGCAGTTCTTC
v_call: TRBV5-1
j_call: TRBJ2-1
cdr3_length: 15
d_call: TRBD2
clone_size: many

cdr3_aa: CASTNYGEEQYF
cdr3_nt: TGTGCCAGCACAAACTACGGCGAGGAGCAGTACTTC
v_call: TRBV6-2/TRBV6-3
j_call: TRBJ2-7
cdr3_length: 12
d_call: .
clone_size: .

cdr3_aa: CATSDPRYAVGNEQFF
cdr3_nt: TGTGCCACCAGTGATCCACGATATGCGGTGGGCAATGAGCAGTTCTTC
v_call: TRBV24-1
j_call: TRBJ2-1
cdr3_length: 16
d_call: .
clone_size: few

cdr3_aa: CSVEGTALPEQYF
cdr3_nt: TGCAGCGTTGAAGGGACCGCTCTACCCGAGCAGTACTTC
v_call: TRBV29-1
j_call: TRBJ2-7
cdr3_length: 13
d_call: .
clone_size: few

cdr3_aa: CASKGVPQETQYF
cdr3_nt: TGCGCCAGCAAAGGGGTTCCCCAAGAGACCCAGTACTTC
v_call: TRBV5-1
j_call: TRBJ2-5
cdr3_length: 13
d_call: .
clone_size: few

cdr3_aa: CASSRTGLDTQYF
cdr3_nt: TGTGCCAGCAGCCGTACAGGGCTAGATACGCAGTATTTT
v_call: TRBV16
j_call: TRBJ2-3
cdr3_length: 13
d_call: .
clone_size: few

cdr3_aa: CASSQGWQGNIQYF
cdr3_nt: TGTGCCAGCAGCCAAGGATGGCAGGGGAACATTCAGTACTTC
v_call: TRBV3-1
j_call: TRBJ2-4
cdr3_length: 14
d_call: .
clone_size: few

cdr3_aa: CASSRIRQGVNTIYF
cdr3_nt: TGTGCCAGCAGCCGCATCCGACAGGGGGTAAACACCATATATTTT
v_call: TRBV4-2
j_call: TRBJ1-3
cdr3_length: 15
d_call: TRBD1
clone_size: few

cdr3_aa: CASSLEGAYNTGELFF
cdr3_nt: TGTGCCAGCAGCTTGGAGGGGGCGTACAACACCGGGGAGCTGTTTTTT
v_call: TRBV5-4
j_call: TRBJ2-2
cdr3_length: 16
d_call: TRBD1
clone_size: few

cdr3_aa: CSAGNQGQGDEQYF
cdr3_nt: TGCAGTGCAGGGAACCAAGGACAGGGCGACGAGCAGTACTTC
v_call: TRBV20-1
j_call: TRBJ2-7
cdr3_length: 14
d_call: TRBD1
clone_size: .

cdr3_aa: CASSRLAGGQITYNEQFF
cdr3_nt: TGTGCCAGCAGCCGACTAGCGGGGGGGCAAATCACCTACAATGAGCAGTTCTTC
v_call: TRBV11-2
j_call: TRBJ2-1
cdr3_length: 18
d_call: TRBD2
clone_size: few

cdr3_aa: CASSSPPGTEQFF
cdr3_nt: TGCGCCAGCAGCTCCCCTCCAGGTACTGAGCAGTTCTTC
v_call: TRBV5-1
j_call: TRBJ2-1
cdr3_length: 13
d_call: .
clone_size: few

cdr3_aa: CASQYQRNEKLFF
cdr3_nt: TGTGCCAGCCAATACCAGCGTAATGAAAAACTGTTTTTT
v_call: TRBV19
j_call: TRBJ1-4
cdr3_length: 13
d_call: .
clone_size: .

cdr3_aa: CASSLVPGLGVRETQYF
cdr3_nt: TGTGCCAGCAGCTTAGTGCCGGGACTAGGGGTCCGGGAGACCCAGTACTTC
v_call: TRBV5-5
j_call: TRBJ2-5
cdr3_length: 17
d_call: TRBD2
clone_size: .

cdr3_aa: CATSDLYTGELFF
cdr3_nt: TGTGCCACCAGTGATTTATACACCGGGGAGCTGTTTTTT
v_call: TRBV24-1
j_call: TRBJ2-2
cdr3_length: 13
d_call: .
clone_size: .

cdr3_aa: CSAENRDRAWGAYGYTF
cdr3_nt: TGCAGTGCCGAAAACCGGGACAGGGCGTGGGGGGCCTATGGCTACACCTTC
v_call: TRBV20-1
j_call: TRBJ1-2
cdr3_length: 17
d_call: TRBD1
clone_size: .

cdr3_aa: CASRVSGRIEQFF
cdr3_nt: TGTGCCAGCAGGGTCTCTGGCAGGATCGAGCAGTTCTTC
v_call: TRBV2
j_call: TRBJ2-1
cdr3_length: 13
d_call: .
clone_size: few

cdr3_aa: CASSPQGGIGELFF
cdr3_nt: TGCGCCAGCAGCCCCCAGGGGGGAATCGGGGAGCTGTTTTTT
v_call: TRBV5-1
j_call: TRBJ2-2
cdr3_length: 14
d_call: .
clone_size: many

cdr3_aa: CSARDGQLNEKLFF
cdr3_nt: TGCAGTGCTAGAGATGGACAGCTTAATGAAAAACTGTTTTTT
v_call: TRBV20-1
j_call: TRBJ1-4
cdr3_length: 14
d_call: .
clone_size: few

cdr3_aa: CASSLGPGLAENIQYF
cdr3_nt: TGTGCCAGCAGTTTAGGCCCCGGACTAGCGGAAAACATTCAGTACTTC
v_call: TRBV28
j_call: TRBJ2-4
cdr3_length: 16
d_call: TRBD2
clone_size: few

cdr3_aa: CSVAVAAKAGELFF
cdr3_nt: TGCAGCGTTGCGGTGGCCGCCAAGGCCGGGGAGCTGTTTTTT
v_call: TRBV29-1
j_call: TRBJ2-2
cdr3_length: 14
d_call: .
clone_size: many

cdr3_aa: CASREGPRGGSEAFF
cdr3_nt: TGTGCCAGCAGAGAGGGTCCCAGGGGAGGTTCTGAAGCTTTCTTT
v_call: TRBV28
j_call: TRBJ1-1
cdr3_length: 15
d_call: .
clone_size: few

cdr3_aa: CASSSPGGKETDTQYF
cdr3_nt: TGTGCCAGCAGTTCCCCAGGGGGCAAGGAAACAGATACGCAGTATTTT
v_call: TRBV12-3/TRBV12-4
j_call: TRBJ2-3
cdr3_length: 16
d_call: TRBD1
clone_size: .

cdr3_aa: CATLSDQETQYF
cdr3_nt: TGTGCCACCCTTTCGGACCAAGAGACCCAGTACTTC
v_call: TRBV28
j_call: TRBJ2-5
cdr3_length: 12
d_call: .
clone_size: .

cdr3_aa: CAINSATGANSYEQYF
cdr3_nt: TGTGCCATCAATTCCGCTACAGGGGCGAATTCCTACGAGCAGTACTTC
v_call: TRBV10-3
j_call: TRBJ2-7
cdr3_length: 16
d_call: TRBD1
clone_size: .

cdr3_aa: CASSLGRASSYEQYF
cdr3_nt: TGTGCCAGCAGCTTAGGGAGAGCGAGCTCCTACGAGCAGTACTTC
v_call: TRBV7-2
j_call: TRBJ2-7
cdr3_length: 15
d_call: .
clone_size: many

cdr3_aa: CASSQEGGGMQTQYF
cdr3_nt: TGTGCCAGCAGCCAAGAAGGAGGGGGTATGCAGACCCAGTACTTC
v_call: TRBV3-1
j_call: TRBJ2-5
cdr3_length: 15
d_call: .
clone_size: .

cdr3_aa: CASSLSAGGPYEQYF
cdr3_nt: TGTGCCAGCAGCTTATCGGCGGGAGGGCCCTACGAGCAGTACTTC
v_call: TRBV7-2
j_call: TRBJ2-7
cdr3_length: 15
d_call: TRBD2
clone_size: few

cdr3_aa: CATSDFASGRASTDTQYF
cdr3_nt: TGTGCCACCAGTGATTTCGCTAGCGGGAGGGCTAGCACAGATACGCAGTATTTT
v_call: TRBV24-1
j_call: TRBJ2-3
cdr3_length: 18
d_call: TRBD2
clone_size: many

cdr3_aa: CSARAGDGNIQYF
cdr3_nt: TGCAGTGCGAGAGCGGGAGACGGAAACATTCAGTACTTC
v_call: TRBV20-1
j_call: TRBJ2-4
cdr3_length: 13
d_call: TRBD2
clone_size: many

cdr3_aa: CASSQDAQFNNYGYTF
cdr3_nt: TGCGCCAGCAGCCAAGATGCTCAGTTTAATAACTATGGCTACACCTTC
v_call: TRBV4-3
j_call: TRBJ1-2
cdr3_length: 16
d_call: .
clone_size: few

cdr3_aa: CSAVGTGVDGYTF
cdr3_nt: TGCAGCGCGGTGGGGACAGGGGTTGATGGCTACACCTTC
v_call: TRBV29-1
j_call: TRBJ1-2
cdr3_length: 13
d_call: TRBD1
clone_size: few

cdr3_aa: CASRRDGRNSNQPQHF
cdr3_nt: TGTGCCAGCAGACGGGACGGACGTAATAGCAATCAGCCCCAGCATTTT
v_call: TRBV6-1
j_call: TRBJ1-5
cdr3_length: 16
d_call: .
clone_size: many

cdr3_aa: CASSPGTSGRADTQYF
cdr3_nt: TGTGCCAGCAGCCCTGGGACTAGCGGGAGAGCAGATACGCAGTATTTT
v_call: TRBV7-9
j_call: TRBJ2-3
cdr3_length: 16
d_call: TRBD2
clone_size: few

cdr3_aa: CASSRDSSGSPLHF
cdr3_nt: TGTGCCAGTAGTCGGGACAGCTCAGGGTCACCCCTCCACTTT
v_call: TRBV19
j_call: TRBJ1-6
cdr3_length: 14
d_call: TRBD1
clone_size: .

cdr3_aa: CASSLGGVSSYEQYF
cdr3_nt: TGTGCCAGCAGCTTAGGAGGAGTGAGCTCCTACGAGCAGTACTTC
v_call: TRBV11-1
j_call: TRBJ2-7
cdr3_length: 15
d_call: .
clone_size: many